Below, 26 T cell receptor beta chains from the same sample are listed, as sequenced in a study of early T cells in non-severe SARS-CoV-2 infection. TCRdb ran MiXCR on the 5' RACE reads and lists one entry per CDR3 protein. The table shows tens of thousands of distinct CDR3 sequences, with 10% occurring only once. This material consisted of whole blood, taken at baseline. The receptors stem from an adult who was a healthcare worker with PCR-confirmed SARS-CoV-2 infection or an uninfected control (not recorded which).

The CDR3 sequence is CASSLAWQGGTGELFF. CDR3 sequence (DNA): TGTGCCAGCAGTCTAGCGTGGCAGGGAGGGACCGGGGAGCTGTTTTTT. This chain uses TRBV11-2 with TRBJ2-2; TRBD2 agrees at 7 bases. Germline CDR1 SGHAT, CDR2 FQNNGV. Germline trimming cut 6 bases from V and 5 bases from J; bases unmatched to any gene: 12. This CDR3 contains 16 residues.

This chain connects TRBV6-6 to TRBJ1-6; 7 nucleotides align to TRBD1. The CDR3 contains 14 residues. Germline V gene lookup returns CDR1 MNHNY and CDR2 SVGAGI (reference sequence). V shed 6 bases, J shed 9 bases, and the junction held 8 bases outside the gene matches. The CDR3 here is CASSQQGMGSPLHF. As DNA, the CDR3 is TGTGCCAGCAGCCAACAGGGGATGGGTTCACCCCTCCACTTT.

This chain uses TRBV2 with TRBJ1-1; no definite D call. Trimming removed 5 bases at V and 0 bases at J, with 7 bases between. CDR1 is SNHLY, CDR2 FYNNEI, per germline. The CDR3 has 13 residues. The CDR3 region has the DNA TGTGCCAGCAGTCTGGCAATGAACACTGAAGCTTTCTTT. Encoded protein: CASSLAMNTEAFF.

This clonotype has a count of ten or more. This CDR3 reads CASSAKAFSGNTIYF. The CDR3 DNA reads TGTGCCAGCAGTGCTAAGGCGTTCTCTGGAAACACCATATATTTT. This sequence joins TRBV6-5 and TRBJ1-3, with D unclear. V lost 5 bases to trimming and J lost 0 bases, with 11 bases between them. Germline V gives CDR1 MNHEY, CDR2 SVGAGI. The CDR3 is made up of 15 amino acids.

This clonotype has at least ten counts. The chain is built from TRBV5-6 and TRBJ1-2; possible D gene TRBD1, 6 bases. Trimming took 0 bases from V and 8 from J, leaving 11 bases between them. The CDR3 length is 13 residues. CDR1 is SGHDT, CDR2 YYEEEE, per germline. The CDR3 spells CASSLETGDGYTF. The CDR3 DNA sequence: TGTGCCAGCAGCTTGGAGACAGGAGACGGCTACACCTTC.

This clonotype was seen a few times. The chain combines TRBV6-2 or TRBV6-3 with TRBJ1-1; D ambiguous. Germline V gives CDR1 MNHEY, CDR2 SVGEGT. Trimming left V 5 bases short and J 4 bases short, with 11 bases between. The CDR3 loop spans 13 amino acids. In nucleotides, the CDR3 is TGTGCCAGCAGTGCCCCTGCTATCACTGAAGCTTTCTTT. It translates to CASSAPAITEAFF.

About this clonotype itself: Germline is not matched at one junction end, which may reflect a read error. The chain has TRBV5-1 and TRBJ1-1; D call uncertain. This CDR3 comprises 14 residues. The germline V gene encodes CDR1 SGHRS and CDR2 YFSETQ. The CDR3, as DNA: TGCGTCAGCAGCGATTGCAAAGGCGACACTGAAGCTTTCTTT. Translation: CVSSDCKGDTEAFF.

The chain combines TRBV30 with TRBJ2-7, with 8 bases matching TRBD2. J gave up 3 bases and V 2 bases, and 0 bases lay outside the gene matches. CDR3 length: 12 residues. Germline loops: CDR1 GTSNPN, CDR2 SVGIG (reference sequence). This CDR3 is CAWSRGGYEQYF. The CDR3 bases are TGTGCCTGGAGTCGGGGGGGCTACGAGCAGTACTTC.

V and J are TRBV7-3 and TRBJ2-3; no reliable D call. Per germline, CDR1 SGHTA and CDR2 FQGTGA. The CDR3 extends over 15 amino acids. The V end was cut by 5 bases, the J end by 1 base, with 13 bases between. In DNA, the CDR3 is TGTGCCAGCAGCAAAGACCCGAGCGGCACAGATACGCAGTATTTT. Its protein product is CASSKDPSGTDTQYF.

The chain employs TRBV3-1 and TRBJ2-1, with D unresolved. The germline gives CDR1 LGHDT, CDR2 YNNKEL (reference sequence). The CDR3 is 12 amino acids. V lost 1 base and J lost 4, with 2 bases in between. The CDR3 loop is CASSQVYNEQFF. The CDR3 DNA sequence: TGTGCCAGCAGCCAAGTGTACAATGAGCAGTTCTTC.

This clonotype was detected only a few times. V gene TRBV20-1 combines with J gene TRBJ1-1, with D perhaps matching TRBD1 (5 bases). This CDR3 has 13 residues. Germline V CDR1 and CDR2: DFQATT, SNEGSKA (reference sequence). Trimming took 3 bases from V and 5 from J, leaving 13 bases between them. The CDR3 sequence: CSASGWGETEAFF. DNA for the CDR3: TGCAGTGCTAGCGGTTGGGGGGAAACTGAAGCTTTCTTT.

This clonotype was observed at least ten times. The V call is TRBV24-1, the J call TRBJ1-1, with D possibly being TRBD1 (6 bases). Between the trimmed V and J ends, which lost 4 bases and 1 base, there was a span of 6 bases. CDR3 length: 13 residues. Per the germline V gene, CDR1 is KGHDR and CDR2 is SFDVKD. The CDR3 DNA reads as TGTGCCACCAGTGAGGGGGCGAACACTGAAGCTTTCTTT. This gives the protein CATSEGANTEAFF.

V is TRBV5-1 and J is TRBJ2-6, with a possible D match to TRBD1 (5 bases). The V end lost 4 bases, the J end lost 4 bases, and 12 bases lay between the germline ends. CDR3 length equals 15 residues. The V gene's germline CDR1 is SGHRS and CDR2 YFSETQ. CDR3 loop: CASSGPQGGANVLTF. In DNA form, the CDR3 reads TGCGCCAGCAGCGGCCCGCAGGGAGGGGCCAACGTCCTGACTTTC.

CDR3 DNA: TGTGCCACCAGGAGCGGAAGCCCCTCTGGGGCCAACGTCCTGACTTTC. Its protein product is CATRSGSPSGANVLTF. This sequence joins TRBV10-3 and TRBJ2-6; D may be TRBD2 (5 bases). The V and J ends lost 10 bases and 0 bases respectively, with 16 bases between them. CDR3 size: 16 residues. CDR1 and CDR2 (germline): ENHRY, SYGVKD.

This clonotype was counted at least ten times. The chain couples TRBV7-6 to TRBJ1-1; D is ambiguous. The CDR3 covers 14 residues. Germline loops: CDR1 SGHVS, CDR2 FNYEAQ. V was cut by 0 bases and J by 0 bases, with 5 bases left in between. The CDR3: CASSLAGLNTEAFF. CDR3 sequence (DNA): TGTGCCAGCAGCTTAGCCGGACTGAACACTGAAGCTTTCTTT.

This clonotype was recorded many times. J is TRBJ2-6 and V is TRBV10-2; D is undetermined. CDR1 is WSHSY, CDR2 SAAADI, per germline. The CDR3 consists of 15 residues. V dropped 2 bases and J dropped 2 bases, with 7 bases sitting between them. This CDR3 reads CASSEESPGANVLTF. The CDR3 DNA reads as TGCGCCAGCAGTGAGGAGAGTCCTGGGGCCAACGTCCTGACTTTC.

This clonotype was counted only a few times. V is TRBV20-1 and J is TRBJ1-4; D unclear. The germline CDR1 and CDR2 sequences are DFQATT and SNEGSKA (reference sequence). The CDR3 is made up of 14 amino acids. V was shortened by 6 bases and J by 1 base, with 12 bases between the two germline ends. CDR3 sequence reads: CSARKDITNEKLFF. The DNA of the CDR3 is TGCAGTGCCAGGAAAGACATAACTAATGAAAAACTGTTTTTT.

The chain carries TRBV12-5 and TRBJ2-2; D gene uncertain. The length of the CDR3 is 13 residues. Germline assignment: CDR1 LGHNT and CDR2 FRNRAP. Trimming took off 1 base at V and 4 bases at J, with 4 bases between the two ends. DNA of the CDR3: TGTGCTAGTGGTTTGGATCTCACCGGGGAGCTGTTTTTT. Translated: CASGLDLTGELFF.

This clonotype was found a few times. This chain joins TRBV10-3 and TRBJ1-1; D remains unclear. The ends were cut back, 3 bases at V and 1 base at J, with 12 bases in the middle. Germline CDR1 is ENHRY and CDR2 is SYGVKD. This CDR3 is built from 15 residues. CDR3: CAISDRRHGNTEAFF. In nucleotides, the CDR3 is TGTGCCATCAGTGATCGCCGACATGGGAACACTGAAGCTTTCTTT.

This clonotype appeared a few times. The rearrangement joins TRBV6-2 or TRBV6-3 to TRBJ2-2; tentative D call: TRBD1 (7 bases). V was shortened by 7 bases and J by 5 bases, with 17 bases between the two germline ends. This CDR3 comprises 15 residues. The germline gives CDR1 MNHEY, CDR2 SVGEGT. The chain's CDR3 is CASTPGAGGTGELFF. The CDR3 bases are TGTGCCAGCACCCCTGGGGCAGGGGGGACCGGGGAGCTGTTTTTT.

Note on this clonotype: Because the CDR3 is missing its conserved closing phenylalanine or tryptophan, this is likely a read error. The DNA is omitted, as the CDR3 cannot be located on it reliably, and the CDR3 follows TCRdb's listing. This chain connects TRBV7-9 to TRBJ1-1; the table calls TRBD1, which could not be checked here. From its first to its last residue, the CDR3 has 13 amino acids. Per germline, CDR1 SEHNR and CDR2 FQNEAQ (reference sequence). Here the CDR3 reads CASSFSTPVKAFL.

At least ten counts were recorded for this clonotype. V gene TRBV7-2 combines with J gene TRBJ2-5, with D hard to call. The V end lost 6 bases, the J end lost 0 bases, and 5 bases lay between the germline ends. In germline, CDR1 is SGHTA, CDR2 FQGNSA. The CDR3 spans 12 residues. This CDR3 is CASRTYQETQYF. The CDR3 region has the DNA TGTGCCAGCAGGACATACCAAGAGACCCAGTACTTC.

As concerns this clonotype: A much larger clone lies one base from this, so it may be a read error. The gene calls are TRBV6-1 and TRBJ2-4; D is possibly TRBD2 (6 bases). The CDR3 runs 16 residues. Germline lookup yields CDR1 MNHNS and CDR2 SASEGT. In DNA, the CDR3 is TGTGCCGGCAGTGGATGGGGGGTAGGAGCCAAAAACATTCAGTACTTC. Encoded protein: CAGSGWGVGAKNIQYF.

This clonotype was counted many times. V usage is TRBV29-1 and J usage is TRBJ2-3, with D tentatively TRBD1 (6 bases). The ends were cut back, 6 bases at V and 6 bases at J, with 19 bases in the middle. In germline, CDR1 is SQVTM, CDR2 ANQGSEA. This CDR3 has 14 amino acids. The chain's CDR3 is CSVLKPDSLDTQYF. The CDR3 coding sequence is TGCAGCGTCCTAAAACCGGACAGTCTGGATACGCAGTATTTT.

The rearrangement links TRBV7-2 to TRBJ2-3, with 7 positions matching TRBD2. Germline CDR1 SGHTA, CDR2 FQGNSA. Trimming at V came to 5 bases and at J to 1 base, leaving 0 bases not matched to a gene. This CDR3 has 13 amino acids. The DNA of the CDR3 is TGTGCCAGCAGCACTAGCGGCACAGATACGCAGTATTTT. The encoded protein is CASSTSGTDTQYF.

In its sample, this clonotype ranks as medium-sized. The V call is TRBV2, the J call TRBJ1-1; D gene unclear. Per germline, CDR1 SNHLY and CDR2 FYNNEI. With 7 bases removed from V and 0 bases from J, the gap between germline ends came to 9 bases. The CDR3 consists of 13 residues. The CDR3 is CASMGWMNTEAFF. The CDR3, as DNA: TGTGCCAGCATGGGTTGGATGAACACTGAAGCTTTCTTT.